This TCR beta chain derives from a study of cytomegalovirus exposure and HLA in healthy donors. This clone has at least ten counts. Assay used: immunoSEQ multiplex PCR; TCRdb lists only in-frame clones, some missing. Altogether under 100,000 clones are present, about 95% being singletons, with the ten largest covering approximately 0.69%. The sample comprised PBMCs. The origin of this receptor is a woman under 30 in good health and CMV-seronegative.

The CDR3 nucleotides are TGTGCCAGCAGTTATACGGCTAGCGGGGGGTGGAACGAGCAGTACTTC. This encodes CASSYTASGGWNEQYF. The chain joins TRBV6-5 to TRBJ2-7; 11 positions agree with TRBD2. The CDR3 length is 16 residues. V gave up 3 bases and J gave up 5 bases; unmatched junction bases: 9. Germline V gene data show CDR1 as MNHEY and CDR2 as SVGAGI.